What follows are 8 T cell receptor beta chains derived from one specimen sequenced in a study of control samples from healthy donors and cancer patients. Produced via immunoSEQ multiplex PCR; TCRdb's table is partial and in-frame only. Found here are about 120,000 clones, 89% of them singletons; the top ten hold around 40%. Sequencing input: blood. The receptor set was obtained from a man over 45 in good health.

This clone has just one count. The genes are TRBV28 and TRBJ1-1; D gene unclear. CDR3 length equals 14 residues. V was clipped by 5 bases and J by 10 bases, with 20 bases between them. The germline V gene encodes CDR1 MDHEN and CDR2 SYDVKM. CDR3 amino acids: CASSQKKSSEGAFF. CDR3 nucleotide sequence: TGTGCCAGCAGTCAAAAAAAGTCTTCCGAGGGAGCTTTCTTT.

The chain couples TRBV14 to TRBJ2-6, with a tentative D call TRBD2 (5 bases). This CDR3 comprises 18 residues. Per the germline V gene, CDR1 is SGHDN and CDR2 is FVKESK. Trimming left V 0 bases short and J 4 bases short, with 16 bases between. As DNA, the CDR3 is TGTGCCAGCAGCCAAGATGGATCCGGGGTCGCGGGGGCCAACGTCCTGACTTTC. Amino acid sequence: CASSQDGSGVAGANVLTF.

The chain recombines TRBV10-3 with TRBJ2-1, with D possibly being TRBD2 (6 bases). The V end was cut by 0 bases, the J end by 4 bases, with 10 bases between. This CDR3 comprises 15 residues. The V gene's germline CDR1 is ENHRY and CDR2 SYGVKD. The CDR3 loop reads CAISESWGEYNEQFF. The DNA of the CDR3 is TGTGCCATCAGTGAGTCTTGGGGGGAATACAATGAGCAGTTCTTC.

The rearrangement joins TRBV25-1 to TRBJ1-4, with TRBD1 as a possible D gene (5 bases). Germline CDR1 and CDR2: MGHDK and SYGVNS. V lost 6 bases to trimming and J lost 1 base, with 12 bases between them. The CDR3 covers 15 residues. In nucleotides, the CDR3 is TGTGCCAGCAGCCGCTATGGGGGAACTAATGAAAAACTGTTTTTT. As protein: CASSRYGGTNEKLFF.

In its sample, this clone was seen once. The rearrangement uses TRBV5-1 and TRBJ2-2, with TRBD1 identical over 8 bases. The CDR3 contains 17 residues. CDR1 SGHRS and CDR2 YFSETQ come from the germline V gene. The J segment lost 1 base and the V segment lost 1 base, leaving 6 bases of the junction unmatched. DNA for the CDR3: TGCGCCAGCAGCTTGAAGTTTGGACAGGGGAACACCGGGGAGCTGTTTTTT. Protein product: CASSLKFGQGNTGELFF.

The chain couples TRBV7-8 to TRBJ1-1; D is unresolved. Per the germline V gene, CDR1 is SGHVS and CDR2 is FQNEAQ. V was trimmed by 0 bases and J by 4 bases, leaving 6 bases between them. This CDR3 comprises 13 residues. CDR3 DNA: TGTGCCAGCAGCTTAGCGGGCCGCACTGAAGCTTTCTTT. Its translation is CASSLAGRTEAFF. The full variable domain, its missing parts supplied by reference TRBV7-8 and TRBJ1-1, is GAGVSQSPRYKVAKRGQDVALRCDPISGHVSLFWYQQALGQGPEFLTYFQNEAQLDKSGLPSDRFFAERPEGSVSTLKIQRTQQEDSAVYLCASSLAGRTEAFFGQGTRLTVV.

Only one count was recorded for this clone. The chain carries TRBV5-1 and TRBJ1-1, with 8 bases matching TRBD1. Trimming cost V 0 bases and J 0 bases; bases outside gene matches: 1. Germline CDR1 is SGHRS and CDR2 is YFSETQ. The length of the CDR3 is 15 residues. The CDR3 nucleotides are TGCGCCAGCAGCTTGGCAGGGGGCGTGAACACTGAAGCTTTCTTT. Protein product: CASSLAGGVNTEAFF.

The V call is TRBV6-4, the J call TRBJ1-1; the match to TRBD1 covers 7 bases. The J segment lost 6 bases and the V segment lost 5 bases, leaving 6 bases of the junction unmatched. Germline assignment: CDR1 MRHNA and CDR2 SNTAGT. The CDR3 spans 13 residues. CDR3 residues: CASSPYQGAEAFF. The CDR3 DNA follows: TGTGCCAGCAGTCCTTATCAGGGGGCTGAAGCTTTCTTT.